This T cell receptor (beta chain) was captured in a study of T cells in Graves' hyperthyroidism and ophthalmopathy. Amplification targeted TCR beta CDR3 regions from RNA transcripts. The HTBI primer set served for first-round RT-PCR of the TCR CDR3. A single record per CDR3 protein comes from TCRdb applying MiXCR to the multiplex PCR reads. This repertoire shows 500,000 to 600,000 distinct CDR3 sequences, 40% to 50% found once; its top ten account for roughly 45%. The CDR3 has 14 amino acids. Germline assignment: CDR1 MGHDK and CDR2 SYGVNS. Trimming shortened V by 4 bases and J by 13 bases, and 17 bases separated the two germline ends. The table lists this clonotype with a few counts.

This chain uses TRBV25-1 with TRBJ1-6; D unclear. Sequenced sample: peripheral blood or thyroid tissue (not recorded which). The source of this sequence is an adult woman with Graves' disease, either hyperthyroidism or ophthalmopathy (not recorded which). As DNA, the CDR3 is TGTGCCAGCAGTGCCCAGCACCTGGGCGAGCCCCTCCACTTT. Its translation: CASSAQHLGEPLHF.